This passage covers 2 T cell receptor beta chains from one sample sequenced in a study of identical twins. In TCRdb, the 5' RACE reads were re-called with MiXCR into one record per CDR3 protein. The repertoire holds hundreds of thousands of distinct CDR3 sequences, with 9% to 15% as singletons. These same data were also listed under a study on yellow fever vaccine responses in identical twins.

The sequenced sample consisted of PBMCs. The origin of the receptors is a woman aged 18-29 years in good health.

This clonotype was detected only a few times. This sequence joins TRBV12-3 or TRBV12-4 and TRBJ2-3; D is perhaps TRBD1 (7 bases). V was clipped by 8 bases and J by 4 bases, with 16 bases between them. The CDR3 runs to 14 residues. DNA for the CDR3: TGTGCCAGCGGGCAGGGGGGCGACGCAGATACGCAGTATTTT. The encoded protein is CASGQGGDADTQYF.

Concerning this clonotype: It may be a read error: a sequence one base away is much more abundant. The chain recombines TRBV19 with TRBJ2-3, with 7 positions matching TRBD1. With V trimmed by 9 bases and J by 2 bases, 5 bases remained unmatched. Germline assignment: CDR1 LNHDA and CDR2 SQIVND (reference sequence). The CDR3 is 13 amino acids. In DNA, the CDR3 is TGTGCCAGCAAACAGGGGCCCACAGATACGCAGTATTTT. Translation: CASKQGPTDTQYF. Together with reference TRBV19 and TRBJ2-3, the CDR3 gives the full variable domain: DGGITQSPKYLFRKEGQNVTLSCEQNLNHDAMYWYRQDPGQGLRLIYYSQIVNDFQKGDIAEGYSVSREKKESFPLTVTSAQKNPTAFYLCASKQGPTDTQYFGPGTRLTVL.